This TCR beta chain was identified in a study of cytomegalovirus exposure and HLA in healthy donors. General study points: Cytomegalovirus status was reportedly diagnosed by the classifier with high specificity and sensitivity.

This clone was seen a handful of times. What it binds is unknown. The germline CDR1 and CDR2 sequences are MNHNS and SASEGT. Unmatched junction bases numbered 17, after V lost 2 bases and J lost 10 bases. The CDR3 totals 17 residues. The primer mix had 60 Vbeta and 13 Jbeta primers. TCRdb's copy holds only in-frame clones and misses some; the assay was immunoSEQ multiplex PCR. This sample has 140,000 to 150,000 clones, with roughly 10% found just once. The sample comprised PBMCs. This TCR came from a man aged 45 to 65 in good health and CMV-seronegative. V and J are TRBV6-1 and TRBJ2-1; 7 bases are shared with TRBD2. The CDR3, as DNA: TGTGCCAGCAGTGAAAGGGGAGGAGCGGGGCCTAGCGAGGAGCAGTTCTTC. Translating it yields CASSERGGAGPSEEQFF.